This T cell receptor beta chain was identified in a study of T-cell memory formation after mild COVID-19. Study background: TCR clusters largely stayed donor specific. Overall study results and limits: Clones that got smaller from day 15 to 85 had even CD4/CD8, while clones growing later tipped toward CD4+. Pre-infection memory contained some responding clones, which suggested that cross-reactive memory had joined.

Sample barcodes and UMIs were carried by the TCR alpha and TCR beta cDNA libraries that 5'RACE generated with constant-segment primers. TCRdb ran MiXCR on the 5' RACE reads and lists one entry per CDR3 protein. Among around 180,000 distinct CDR3 sequences, around 16% were seen once, and the ten largest hold about 1.9%. In the case of this clonotype: Antigen specificity is unknown.

Losses at the gene ends were 4 bases for V and 1 base for J; bases not matched to a gene: 3. This CDR3 comprises 15 residues. This clonotype was obtained from an adult woman who had mild COVID-19 (a few samples of this study predate the infection). Cell type and time point are not known. The chain recombines TRBV12-3 or TRBV12-4 with TRBJ2-2; 7 bases agree with TRBD1. The specimen was PBMCs or a T cell subset sorted from them (not recorded which). CDR3 nucleotides: TGTGCCAGCAGTTCCGACAGGGAGAACACCGGGGAGCTGTTTTTT. The encoded protein is CASSSDRENTGELFF.